This T cell receptor beta chain was recovered during a study of Ad26.COV2.S vaccination and SARS-CoV-2 variants. Method: immunoSEQ multiplex PCR; TCRdb's copy keeps in-frame clones and lacks some. Here the sample spans fewer than 900,000 clones, roughly 90% being singletons. The treatment here: around 19 received Ad26.COV2.S at low or high dose, single or two shots; roughly five received placebo; per-sample allocation not given. Specimens were obtained on day 63 following the first vaccine or placebo injection. Findings and limits, study-wide: Total T cell responses, in the TCR breadth and depth analyses, may have been underestimated. There was reportedly substantial breadth in spike-specific CD8+ and CD4+ T cell responses after vaccination. Relative to placebo recipients, vaccine recipients exhibited elevated spike-specific TCR breadth.

Details on this clone: The antigen is undetermined. A single base separates this from a much larger clone, so it may be a read error. Other DNA sequences in this specimen translate into the identical CDR3.

The starting material was peripheral blood, obtained in a trial of Ad26.COV2.S vaccine versus placebo. The sequence was collected from a person aged 18-60 years who received the Ad26.COV2.S COVID-19 vaccine or a placebo.

CDR3 sequence (DNA): TGTGCCAGTAGTACAGGGACCGGGGAGCTGTTTTTT. Amino acid sequence: CASSTGTGELFF. The chain is built from TRBV19 and TRBJ2-2, with a possible D match to TRBD1 (5 bases). In germline, CDR1 is LNHDA, CDR2 SQIVND (reference sequence). CDR3 length: 12 residues. Trimming removed 4 bases from V and 5 bases from J, with 5 bases in between.